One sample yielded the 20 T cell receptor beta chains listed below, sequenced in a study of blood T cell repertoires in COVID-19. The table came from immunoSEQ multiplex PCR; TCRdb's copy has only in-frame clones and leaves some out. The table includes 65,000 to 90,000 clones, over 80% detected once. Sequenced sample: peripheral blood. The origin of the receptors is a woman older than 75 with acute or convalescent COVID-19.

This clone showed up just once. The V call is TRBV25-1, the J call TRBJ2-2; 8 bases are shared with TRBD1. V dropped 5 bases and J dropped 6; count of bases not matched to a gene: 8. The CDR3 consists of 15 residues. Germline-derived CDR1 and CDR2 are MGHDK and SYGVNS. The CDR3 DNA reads TGTGCCAGCAGTTTCCAGGACAGGGAGTCCGGGGAGCTGTTTTTT. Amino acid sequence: CASSFQDRESGELFF.

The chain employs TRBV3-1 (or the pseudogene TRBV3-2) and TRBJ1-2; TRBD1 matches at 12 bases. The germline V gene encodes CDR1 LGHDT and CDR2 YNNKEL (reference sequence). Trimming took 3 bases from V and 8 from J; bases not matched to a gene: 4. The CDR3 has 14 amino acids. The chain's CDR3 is CASSQGQGARGYTF. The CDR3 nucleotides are TGTGCCAGCAGCCAGGGACAGGGGGCTAGGGGCTACACCTTC.

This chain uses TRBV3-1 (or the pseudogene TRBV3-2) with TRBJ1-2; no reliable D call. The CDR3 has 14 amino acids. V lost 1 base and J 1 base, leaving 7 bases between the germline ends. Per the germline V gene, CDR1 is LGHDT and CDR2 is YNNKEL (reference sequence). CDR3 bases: TGTGCCAGCAGCCAAGGCCAGGTTAACTATGGCTACACCTTC. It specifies CASSQGQVNYGYTF.

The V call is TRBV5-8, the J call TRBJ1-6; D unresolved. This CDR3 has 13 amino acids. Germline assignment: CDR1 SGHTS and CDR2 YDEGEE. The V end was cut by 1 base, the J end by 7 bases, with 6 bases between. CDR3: CASSLLQNSPLHF. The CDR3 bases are TGTGCCAGCAGCTTGTTACAGAATTCACCCCTCCACTTT.

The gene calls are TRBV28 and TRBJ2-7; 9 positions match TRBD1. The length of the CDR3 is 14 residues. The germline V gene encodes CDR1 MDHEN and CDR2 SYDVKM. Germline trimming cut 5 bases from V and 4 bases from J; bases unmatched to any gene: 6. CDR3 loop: CASSLPGQGYEQYF. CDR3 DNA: TGTGCCAGCAGTCTCCCGGGACAGGGTTACGAGCAGTACTTC.

In nucleotides, the CDR3 is TGCGCCAGCAGCTTGGTTCAGGGGCCCATCTACGAGCAGTACTTC. Its translation is CASSLVQGPIYEQYF. The chain carries TRBV5-1 and TRBJ2-7; TRBD1 is a possible D gene (6 bases). Germline CDR1 is SGHRS and CDR2 is YFSETQ. The CDR3 contains 15 residues. The V end was cut by 0 bases, the J end by 3 bases, with 13 bases between.

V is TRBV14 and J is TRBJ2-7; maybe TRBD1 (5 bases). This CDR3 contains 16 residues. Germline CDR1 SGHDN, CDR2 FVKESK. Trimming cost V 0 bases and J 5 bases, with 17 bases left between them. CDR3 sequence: CASSQEGRGPDHEQYF. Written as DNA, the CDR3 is TGTGCCAGCAGCCAAGAGGGTAGGGGTCCAGACCACGAGCAGTACTTC. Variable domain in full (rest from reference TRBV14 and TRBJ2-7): EAGVTQFPSHSVIEKGQTVTLRCDPISGHDNLYWYRRVMGKEIKFLLHFVKESKQDESGMPNNRFLAERTGGTYSTLKVQPAELEDSGVYFCASSQEGRGPDHEQYFGPGTRLTVT.

The CDR3 is CASSRDSYGYTF. Here the CDR3 DNA reads TGTGCCAGCAGTCGGGACAGCTATGGCTACACCTTC. The chain recombines TRBV12-3 or TRBV12-4 with TRBJ1-2; 7 bases fit TRBD1. The V segment lost 5 bases and the J segment 4 bases; nucleotides outside the gene matches: 1. This CDR3 is 12 amino acids long.

This chain's CDR3 is CASSGWTSGYNEQFF. CDR3 nucleotide sequence: TGTGCCAGCAGTGGGTGGACTAGCGGTTACAATGAGCAGTTCTTC. The chain couples TRBV2 to TRBJ2-1; 10 positions agree with TRBD2. Germline loops: CDR1 SNHLY, CDR2 FYNNEI. CDR3 size: 15 residues. Trimming removed 4 bases from V and 4 bases from J; junction bases left unmatched: 4.

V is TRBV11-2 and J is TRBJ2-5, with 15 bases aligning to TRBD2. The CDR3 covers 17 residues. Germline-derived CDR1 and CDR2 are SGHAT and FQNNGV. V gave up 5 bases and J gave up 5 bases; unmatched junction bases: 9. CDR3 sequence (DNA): TGTGCCAGCAGCCGCCGGACTAGCGGGAGGGCGGGGGAGACCCAGTACTTC. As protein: CASSRRTSGRAGETQYF.

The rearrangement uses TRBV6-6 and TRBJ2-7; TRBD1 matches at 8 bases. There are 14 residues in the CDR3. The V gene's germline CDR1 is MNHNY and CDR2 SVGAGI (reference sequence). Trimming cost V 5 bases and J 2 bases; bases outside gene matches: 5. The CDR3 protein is CASSQGQGAYEQYF. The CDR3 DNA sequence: TGTGCCAGCAGTCAAGGACAGGGAGCCTACGAGCAGTACTTC.

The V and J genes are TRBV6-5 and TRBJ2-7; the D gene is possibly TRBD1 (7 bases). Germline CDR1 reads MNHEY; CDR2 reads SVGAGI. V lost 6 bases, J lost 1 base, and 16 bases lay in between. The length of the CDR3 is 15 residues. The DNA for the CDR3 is TGTGCCAGCAGCCAGGGGGGCACGATTTCCTACGAGCAGTACTTC. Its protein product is CASSQGGTISYEQYF.

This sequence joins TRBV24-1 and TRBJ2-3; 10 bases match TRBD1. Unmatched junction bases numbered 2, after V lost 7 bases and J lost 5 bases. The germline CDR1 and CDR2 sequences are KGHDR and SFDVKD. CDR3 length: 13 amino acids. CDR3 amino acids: CATRGQGVDTQYF. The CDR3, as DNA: TGTGCCACCAGAGGACAGGGGGTAGATACGCAGTATTTT.

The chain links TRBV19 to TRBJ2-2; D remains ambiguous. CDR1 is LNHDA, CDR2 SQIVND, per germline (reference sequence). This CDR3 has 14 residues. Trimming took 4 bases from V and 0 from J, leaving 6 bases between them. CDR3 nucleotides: TGTGCCAGTAGTACACAAGCGAACACCGGGGAGCTGTTTTTT. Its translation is CASSTQANTGELFF.

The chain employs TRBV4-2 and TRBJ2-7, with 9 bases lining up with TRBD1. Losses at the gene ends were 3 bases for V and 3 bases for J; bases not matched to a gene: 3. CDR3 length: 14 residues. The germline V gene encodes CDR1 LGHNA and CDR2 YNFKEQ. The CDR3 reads CASSQGTGIYEQYF. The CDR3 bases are TGTGCCAGCAGCCAGGGGACAGGGATCTACGAGCAGTACTTC.

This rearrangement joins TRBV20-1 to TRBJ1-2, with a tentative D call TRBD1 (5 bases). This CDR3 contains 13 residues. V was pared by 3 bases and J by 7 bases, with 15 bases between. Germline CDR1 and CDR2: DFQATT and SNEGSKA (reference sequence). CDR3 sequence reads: CSASFPGEGGYTF. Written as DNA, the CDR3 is TGCAGTGCTAGTTTTCCGGGGGAAGGTGGCTACACCTTC.

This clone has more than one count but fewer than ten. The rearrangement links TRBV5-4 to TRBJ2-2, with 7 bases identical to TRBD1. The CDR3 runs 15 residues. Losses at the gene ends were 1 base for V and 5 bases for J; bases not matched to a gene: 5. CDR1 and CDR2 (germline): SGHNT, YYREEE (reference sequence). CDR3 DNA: TGTGCCAGCAGCTTGACAGGGGAAGGTACCGGGGAGCTGTTTTTT. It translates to CASSLTGEGTGELFF.

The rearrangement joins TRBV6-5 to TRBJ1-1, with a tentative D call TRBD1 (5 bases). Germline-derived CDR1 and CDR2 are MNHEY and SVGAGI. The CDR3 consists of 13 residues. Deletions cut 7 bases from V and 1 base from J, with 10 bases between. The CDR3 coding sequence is TGTGCCAGCACCGCGGGACCGAACACTGAAGCTTTCTTT. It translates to CASTAGPNTEAFF.

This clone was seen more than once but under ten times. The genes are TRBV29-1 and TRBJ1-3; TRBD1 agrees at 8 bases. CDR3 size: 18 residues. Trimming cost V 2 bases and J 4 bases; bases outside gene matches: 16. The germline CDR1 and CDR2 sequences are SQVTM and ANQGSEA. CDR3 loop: CSVEPPDRDPLRGNTIYF. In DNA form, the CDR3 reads TGCAGCGTTGAACCACCGGACAGGGACCCTCTAAGGGGAAACACCATATATTTT.

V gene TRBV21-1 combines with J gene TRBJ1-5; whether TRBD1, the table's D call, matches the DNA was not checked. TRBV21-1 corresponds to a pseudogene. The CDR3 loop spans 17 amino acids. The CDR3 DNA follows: TGTGCCAGCAGCAGAGGTGCCAGGGACAGCACAAATCAGCCCCAGCATTTT. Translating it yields CASSRGARDSTNQPQHF.